The clone carrying this TCR beta chain was seen only a few times. Its matching antigen is unknown. Donors underwent one heparinised blood draw, 95 to 150 mL on average. CD4+ cells of the naive, central memory, regulatory and stem cell-like memory types were sorted via CD45RO/CCR7/CD25/CD127/CD95/CD27. The data were obtained in a study of beta chain features in type 1 diabetes. CDR1 is GTSNPN, CDR2 SVGIG, per germline (reference sequence). Trimming took 5 bases from V and 7 from J; bases not matched to a gene: 14. This CDR3 contains 15 residues. Study-wide results and limits: TCRB rearrangement may or may not be influenced by HLA type; here this remained unresolved. Shorter TCRB CDR3s, moderately but significantly so, were found in Type 1 diabetes patients in all four CD4+ subsets. cDNA-based reads could over-represent cells with high TCR expression.

Expressed TCRB transcripts were sequenced because the isolated RNA had all been reverse transcribed beforehand. Assay: immunoSEQ multiplex PCR; the TCRdb copy retains only in-frame clones and omits some. The table has fewer than 300,000 clones, about a fifth seen once. This receptor was identified in a woman between 40 and 50 years old with type 1 diabetes. Material for sequencing was naive CD4+ T cells from blood. V gene TRBV30 combines with J gene TRBJ2-7; the match to TRBD1 covers 10 bases. The CDR3 reads CAWASGTGALGEQYF. The CDR3 bases are TGTGCCTGGGCCTCCGGGACAGGGGCGTTGGGGGAGCAGTACTTC.